This TCR beta chain derives from a study of T cell changes during pregnancy in multiple sclerosis. CDR1 is GTSNPN, CDR2 SVGIG, per germline (reference sequence). The V gene lost 2 bases and the J gene lost 3 bases, with 11 bases spanning the gap. CDR3 length: 13 amino acids. The protocol was immunoSEQ multiplex PCR, while the TCRdb copy is restricted to in-frame clones and leaves out a portion. The sample has more than 95,000 clones, 85% to 95% seen once. The sequencing used peripheral blood, collected after pregnancy. The V and J genes are TRBV30 and TRBJ2-7; D gene unclear. This receptor was identified in a female donor with multiple sclerosis, enrolled in a pregnancy study. The CDR3 nucleotides are TGTGCCTGGAGTCCCGGGTCATTCTACGAGCAGTACTTC. As protein: CAWSPGSFYEQYF.